These 13 T cell receptor beta chains were all obtained from the same sample, sequenced in a study of blood T cell repertoires in COVID-19. Sequencing used immunoSEQ multiplex PCR; TCRdb keeps in-frame clones, though not all of them. Of some 87,000 clones listed, around three quarters are singletons. The sequenced material came from peripheral blood. All receptors derive from a woman of 80 years or more with active or convalescent COVID-19.

In its sample, this clone was seen a few times. V and J are TRBV9 and TRBJ2-1, with a tentative D call TRBD1 (6 bases). V lost 2 bases, J lost 0 bases, and 12 bases lay in between. The CDR3 consists of 16 residues. CDR1 and CDR2 (germline): SGDLS, YYNGEE. The CDR3 sequence is CASSVGASSSYNEQFF. In nucleotides, the CDR3 is TGTGCCAGCAGCGTGGGGGCCTCGAGCTCCTACAATGAGCAGTTCTTC.

This clone occurred a few times. This chain links TRBV6-5 with TRBJ1-2, with 7 positions matching TRBD1. The germline CDR1 and CDR2 sequences are MNHEY and SVGAGI. V lost 0 bases to trimming and J lost 6 bases; unmatched junction nucleotides: 1. The CDR3 is 13 residues long. This CDR3 reads CASSYSDRDGYTF. The CDR3 nucleotides read TGTGCCAGCAGTTACTCCGACAGGGATGGCTACACCTTC.

This clone has more than one count but fewer than ten. This chain links TRBV6-6 with TRBJ1-2; 7 nucleotides match TRBD1. Germline trimming cut 2 bases from V and 2 bases from J; bases unmatched to any gene: 8. The CDR3 contains 16 residues. Germline V lookup: CDR1 MNHNY, CDR2 SVGAGI (reference sequence). The CDR3 DNA reads as TGTGCCAGCAGTTACGGGCCAGGGGGTGGGAACTATGGCTACACCTTC. Translating it yields CASSYGPGGGNYGYTF.

V usage is TRBV30 and J usage is TRBJ1-1; D perhaps matches TRBD1 (5 bases). This CDR3 contains 12 residues. The V end lost 7 bases, the J end lost 1 base, and 10 bases lay between the germline ends. CDR1 and CDR2 (germline): GTSNPN, SVGIG (reference sequence). CDR3 nucleotide sequence: TGTGCCTTTGCAGGGCGGAACACTGAAGCTTTCTTT. Amino acid sequence: CAFAGRNTEAFF.

The rearrangement joins TRBV5-1 to TRBJ2-1; tentative D call: TRBD2 (5 bases). Germline values: CDR1 SGHRS, CDR2 YFSETQ. V was shortened by 2 bases and J by 5 bases, with 8 bases between the two germline ends. This CDR3 has 13 amino acids. DNA of the CDR3: TGCGCCAGCAGCTTCTCCGGGAACAATGAGCAGTTCTTC. Encoded protein: CASSFSGNNEQFF.

This sequence joins TRBV4-1 and TRBJ1-5; TRBD1 matches 10 bases. Germline assignment: CDR1 MGHRA and CDR2 YSYEKL. V gave up 4 bases and J gave up 4 bases; unmatched junction bases: 4. The CDR3 is 15 amino acids. CDR3 sequence reads: CASSLGQGFNQPQHF. CDR3 nucleotides: TGCGCCAGCAGCCTGGGACAGGGGTTTAATCAGCCCCAGCATTTT.

This clone was seen ten or more times. The CDR3 is CASRTTGSDEQYF. CDR3 DNA: TGTGCCAGCAGGACGACAGGGTCGGACGAGCAGTACTTC. The rearrangement uses TRBV27 and TRBJ2-7, with 7 bases aligning to TRBD1. The CDR3 contains 13 residues. Germline assignment: CDR1 MNHEY and CDR2 SMNVEV (reference sequence). V lost 6 bases and J lost 5; bases outside the gene matches: 7.

This clone was counted once. The CDR3 loop is CAIRQGVASPLHF. The DNA of the CDR3 is TGTGCCATCCGACAGGGGGTGGCCTCACCCCTCCACTTT. The rearrangement uses TRBV10-3 and TRBJ1-6; 9 nucleotides line up with TRBD1. CDR1 ENHRY and CDR2 SYGVKD come from the germline V gene. The CDR3 extends over 13 amino acids. Trimming took 8 bases from V and 10 from J; bases not matched to a gene: 6.

In the case of this clone: Other DNA sequences from this sample encode an identical CDR3 as well. The chain recombines TRBV12-3 or TRBV12-4 with TRBJ2-5, with 8 nucleotides matching TRBD1. The length of the CDR3 is 13 residues. V was pared by 3 bases and J by 3 bases, with 0 bases of the junction left unmatched. The CDR3: CASSLDREETQYF. CDR3 nucleotides: TGTGCCAGCAGTTTGGACAGGGAAGAGACCCAGTACTTC.

The rearrangement joins TRBV7-3 to TRBJ2-7, with 9 bases lining up with TRBD1. The CDR3 length is 17 residues. Looked up from germline, CDR1 is SGHTA and CDR2 is FQGTGA. After removal of 5 bases from V and 0 bases from J, the junction contained 11 bases not matched to a gene. CDR3 protein: CASSLIEGQGVSYEQYF. Here the CDR3 DNA reads TGTGCCAGCAGCCTGATAGAGGGACAGGGAGTCTCCTACGAGCAGTACTTC.

This chain connects TRBV6-2 or TRBV6-3 to TRBJ1-5; D remains ambiguous. The V end lost 5 bases, the J end lost 5 bases, and 10 bases lay between the germline ends. The CDR3 is made up of 13 amino acids. The germline V gene has CDR1 MNHEY and CDR2 SVGEGT. The CDR3 spells CASSPWGDQPQHF. The CDR3 DNA follows: TGTGCCAGCAGTCCGTGGGGAGATCAGCCCCAGCATTTT.

The chain employs TRBV7-2 and TRBJ1-3; no reliable D call. CDR3 length: 16 residues. V was shortened by 0 bases and J by 0 bases, with 9 bases between the two germline ends. Germline V gene data show CDR1 as SGHTA and CDR2 as FQGNSA. The DNA of the CDR3 is TGTGCCAGCAGCTTAGCAGCAGGCTCCTCTGGAAACACCATATATTTT. This gives the protein CASSLAAGSSGNTIYF.

The rearrangement joins TRBV4-1 to TRBJ1-1; TRBD1 matches 7 bases. V trimming: 3 bases; J trimming: 11 bases; junction bases outside the gene matches: 9. The CDR3 length is 13 residues. Germline V gene data show CDR1 as MGHRA and CDR2 as YSYEKL. For the CDR3, the DNA is TGCGCCAGCAGCCACACAAGGGACAGAGGGGCTTTCTTT. This translates into CASSHTRDRGAFF.